The 2 T cell receptor beta chains in this list originate from one sample, sequenced in a study of PD-1 blockade in classical Hodgkin lymphoma. TCRdb's table, derived via immunoSEQ multiplex PCR, lists solely in-frame clones and lacks some. The sample yields some 100,000 clones, 85% to 95% seen once. Time point meaning: cycle 4 day 1 (C4D1), after more than 5 weeks of nivolumab. Each of the patients experienced relapse following autologous stem cell transplantation, and their brentuximab vedotin exposure differed. The material was peripheral blood mononuclear cells (PBMCs), obtained before the fourth cycle of nivolumab. These receptor sequences come from a human donor with classical Hodgkin lymphoma.

The V call is TRBV21-1, the J call TRBJ2-3; the table assigns TRBD2, which was not confirmed against the DNA. TRBV21-1 is a recognized pseudogene. The CDR3 is 17 amino acids. The CDR3 sequence: CASTHRGLAGGSDTQYF. The CDR3 DNA reads as TGTGCCAGCACACATCGCGGACTAGCGGGAGGTTCAGATACGCAGTATTTT.

This clone occurred once. In DNA, the CDR3 is TGTGCCAGCTCACCCACTAACGACTGGAGGCAAGAGACCCAGTACTTC. The encoded protein is CASSPTNDWRQETQYF. The chain couples TRBV18 to TRBJ2-5, with D tentatively TRBD2 (5 bases). There are 16 residues in the CDR3. V was cut by 3 bases and J by 2 bases, with 16 bases left in between. CDR1 is KGHSH and CDR2 is LQKENI in the germline V gene. Full variable domain (outside the CDR3, taken from reference TRBV18 and TRBJ2-5): NAGVMQNPRHLVRRRGQEARLRCSPMKGHSHVYWYRQLPEEGLKFMVYLQKENIIDESGMPKERFSAEFPKEGPSILRIQQVVRGDSAAYFCASSPTNDWRQETQYFGPGTRLLVL.